This T cell receptor beta chain was observed in a study of T cell responses to AZD1222 COVID-19 vaccine. General study points: Most donors were white British, females outnumbered males, and clonal diversity was possibly underestimated. None of the repertoires were sampled until the peak T cell response had passed.

For this clone: No antigen is known for it.

TCRdb's table, derived via immunoSEQ multiplex PCR, lists solely in-frame clones and lacks some. This repertoire shows over 100,000 clones, roughly nine tenths found once; its top ten account for 2% to 3%. After removal of 5 bases from V and 2 bases from J, the junction contained 6 bases not matched to a gene. CDR1 SGHAT and CDR2 FQNNGV come from the germline V gene. The length of the CDR3 is 15 residues. Here the sequenced sample was peripheral blood, taken on day 0 of AZD1222 vaccination. The sequence was collected from an adult in good health. V usage is TRBV11-2 and J usage is TRBJ2-1; 7 bases fit TRBD2. The CDR3 DNA reads TGTGCCAGCAGCCTCCGACTAGCACCCTACAATGAGCAGTTCTTC. Its translation is CASSLRLAPYNEQFF.